This T cell receptor beta chain was recorded in a study of regulatory T cells in long-lasting Graves disease. Study findings and constraints: Rather than thyroid tissue, only peripheral blood underwent study.

Regarding this clonotype: The target antigen is unknown. Germline is not matched at one junction end, which may reflect a read error.

This sample's time point: newly diagnosed GD, antithyroid drugs for less than 3 months. Making the TCR library involved RNA that had been extracted from PBMCs. Construction of TCR beta libraries relied on iRepertoire HTBI primers and on Arm-PCR targeting CDR3 regions. TCRdb itself ran the multiplex PCR reads through MiXCR, one entry per CDR3 protein. The sample holds 450,000 to 600,000 distinct CDR3 sequences, roughly 17% seen once. The germline CDR1 and CDR2 sequences are SGHRS and YFSETQ. The CDR3 extends over 14 amino acids. This sample also belongs to another study, concerning T cells in Graves' hyperthyroidism and ophthalmopathy. That investigation notes: Calling Graves' hyperthyroidism stable meant ophthalmopathy did not progress within 18 months.

This chain uses TRBV5-1 with TRBJ2-2, with D perhaps TRBD2 (8 bases). This specimen was peripheral blood mononuclear cells (PBMCs), taken at new diagnosis, from a patient treated with antithyroid drugs. The receptor was derived from a man aged 35 to 55 with Graves disease. The CDR3 protein is CASSGGQNTGELSF. In DNA, the CDR3 is TGTGCCAGCAGCGGGGGACAGAACACCGGGGAGCTGTCTTTT.